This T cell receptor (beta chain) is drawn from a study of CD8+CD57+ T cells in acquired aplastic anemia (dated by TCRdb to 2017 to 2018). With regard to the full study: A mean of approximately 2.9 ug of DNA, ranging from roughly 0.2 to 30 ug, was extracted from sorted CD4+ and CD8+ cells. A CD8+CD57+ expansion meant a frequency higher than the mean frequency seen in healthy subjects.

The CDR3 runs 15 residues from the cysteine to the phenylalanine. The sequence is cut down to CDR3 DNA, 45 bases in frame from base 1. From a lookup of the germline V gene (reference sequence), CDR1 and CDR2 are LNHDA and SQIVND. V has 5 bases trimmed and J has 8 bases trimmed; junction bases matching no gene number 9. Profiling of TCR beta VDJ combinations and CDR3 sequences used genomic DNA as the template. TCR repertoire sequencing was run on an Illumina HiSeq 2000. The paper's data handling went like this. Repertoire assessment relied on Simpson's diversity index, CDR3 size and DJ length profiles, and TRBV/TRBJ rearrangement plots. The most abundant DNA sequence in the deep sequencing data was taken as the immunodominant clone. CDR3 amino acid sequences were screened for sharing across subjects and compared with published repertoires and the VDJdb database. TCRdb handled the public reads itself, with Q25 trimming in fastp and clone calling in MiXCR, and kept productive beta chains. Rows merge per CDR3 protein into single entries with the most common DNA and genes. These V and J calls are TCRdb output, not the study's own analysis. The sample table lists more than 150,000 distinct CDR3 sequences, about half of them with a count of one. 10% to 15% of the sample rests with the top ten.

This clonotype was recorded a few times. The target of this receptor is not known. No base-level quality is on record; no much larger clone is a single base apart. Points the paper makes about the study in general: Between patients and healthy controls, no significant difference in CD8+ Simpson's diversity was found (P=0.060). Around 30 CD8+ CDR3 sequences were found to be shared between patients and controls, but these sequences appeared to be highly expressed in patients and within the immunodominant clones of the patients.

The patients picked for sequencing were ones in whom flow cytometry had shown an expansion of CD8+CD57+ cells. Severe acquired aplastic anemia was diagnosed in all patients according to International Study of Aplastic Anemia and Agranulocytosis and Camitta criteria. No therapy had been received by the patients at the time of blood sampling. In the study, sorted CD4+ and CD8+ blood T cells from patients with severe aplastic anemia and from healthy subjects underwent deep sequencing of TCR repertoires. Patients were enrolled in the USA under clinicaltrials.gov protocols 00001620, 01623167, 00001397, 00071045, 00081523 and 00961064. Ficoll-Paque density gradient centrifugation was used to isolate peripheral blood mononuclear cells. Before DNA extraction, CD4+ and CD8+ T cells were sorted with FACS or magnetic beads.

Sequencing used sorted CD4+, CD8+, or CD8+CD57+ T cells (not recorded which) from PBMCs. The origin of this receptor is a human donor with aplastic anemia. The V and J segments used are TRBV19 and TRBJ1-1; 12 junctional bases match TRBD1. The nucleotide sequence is TGTGCCAGTAGTCACGAGGGACAGGGGGCAGGGGAAGCTTTCTTT. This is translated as CASSHEGQGAGEAFF.